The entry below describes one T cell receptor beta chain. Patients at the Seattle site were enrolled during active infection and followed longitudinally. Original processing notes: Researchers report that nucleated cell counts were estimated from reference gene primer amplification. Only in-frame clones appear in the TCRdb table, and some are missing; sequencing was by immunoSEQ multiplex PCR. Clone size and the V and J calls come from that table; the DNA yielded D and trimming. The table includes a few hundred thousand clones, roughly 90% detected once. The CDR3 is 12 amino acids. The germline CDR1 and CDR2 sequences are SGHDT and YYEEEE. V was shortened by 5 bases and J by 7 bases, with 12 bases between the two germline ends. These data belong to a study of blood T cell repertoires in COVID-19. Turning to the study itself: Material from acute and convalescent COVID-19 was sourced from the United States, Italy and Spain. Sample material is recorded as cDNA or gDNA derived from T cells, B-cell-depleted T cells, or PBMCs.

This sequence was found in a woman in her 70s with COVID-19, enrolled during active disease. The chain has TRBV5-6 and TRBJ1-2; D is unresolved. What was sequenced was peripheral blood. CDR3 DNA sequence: TGTGCCAGCAGTTTAATATACGGTGGCTACACCTTC. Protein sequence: CASSLIYGGYTF.